These 24 T cell receptor beta chains were all obtained from the same sample, sequenced in a study of cytomegalovirus exposure and HLA in healthy donors. Data came from immunoSEQ multiplex PCR; TCRdb stores just in-frame clones and leaves some out. The table records about 330,000 clones, around 90% of them present only once. Source material: PBMCs. These TCRs come from a woman aged 25 to 45 in good health and CMV-seropositive.

As regards this clone: This sample also contains other DNA sequences that code for the same CDR3. The CDR3 bases are TGTGCCAGCAGCCCACTAGCGGGAGGCACAGATACGCAGTATTTT. It encodes CASSPLAGGTDTQYF. The V call is TRBV6-6, the J call TRBJ2-3, with 11 nucleotides matching TRBD2. V shed 6 bases and J 1 base; nucleotides not matched to a gene: 3. CDR3 length equals 15 residues. Germline loops: CDR1 MNHNY, CDR2 SVGAGI (reference sequence).

The genes are TRBV4-1 and TRBJ2-1, with a tentative D call TRBD1 (6 bases). V lost 2 bases to trimming and J lost 0 bases, with 11 bases between them. CDR3 length: 16 residues. Germline V gene lookup returns CDR1 MGHRA and CDR2 YSYEKL. The CDR3 is CASSQLQGVSYNEQFF. In DNA form, the CDR3 reads TGCGCCAGCAGCCAATTACAGGGTGTCTCCTACAATGAGCAGTTCTTC.

The DNA of the CDR3 is TGTGCCAGCCTAGCGGGGGCGACCGGGGAGCTGTTTTTT. It translates to CASLAGATGELFF. The chain couples TRBV2 to TRBJ2-2; 10 positions agree with TRBD2. Germline V gene sequence: CDR1 SNHLY, CDR2 FYNNEI. Unmatched junction bases numbered 2, after V lost 8 bases and J lost 5 bases. This CDR3 comprises 13 residues.

As concerns this clone: This sample also contains other DNA sequences that code for the same CDR3. The gene calls are TRBV20-1 and TRBJ2-7; no reliable D call. V was pared by 3 bases and J by 1 base, with 4 bases between. CDR1 is DFQATT and CDR2 is SNEGSKA in the germline V gene (reference sequence). CDR3 length: 11 amino acids. CDR3 nucleotide sequence: TGCAGTGCTAGGGGGTCCTACGAGCAGTACTTC. It translates to CSARGSYEQYF.

A word on this clone: The same CDR3 arises from other DNA sequences in this sample as well. The chain employs TRBV4-2 and TRBJ2-1, with D unclear. V lost 4 bases to trimming and J lost 5 bases, with 3 bases between them. The CDR3 contains 11 residues. Germline V gene data show CDR1 as LGHNA and CDR2 as YNFKEQ. In nucleotides, the CDR3 is TGTGCCAGCAGCCGAGACAATGAGCAGTTCTTC. It codes for CASSRDNEQFF.

The chain couples TRBV6-5 to TRBJ1-1, with D perhaps TRBD1 (5 bases). Looked up from germline, CDR1 is MNHEY and CDR2 is SVGAGI. Between the trimmed V and J ends, which lost 7 bases and 1 base, there was a span of 13 bases. The CDR3 runs to 14 residues. The CDR3 DNA follows: TGTGCCAGCAAGACCCGGGGCCAGAACACTGAAGCTTTCTTT. Translating gives CASKTRGQNTEAFF.

The chain links TRBV6-5 to TRBJ2-3; 8 bases line up with TRBD2. Germline V CDR1 and CDR2: MNHEY, SVGAGI. This CDR3 spans 16 amino acids. V shed 2 bases, J shed 2 bases, and the junction held 6 bases outside the gene matches. The CDR3 sequence is CASSYAAGEVTDTQYF. CDR3 bases: TGTGCCAGCAGTTACGCAGCGGGGGAGGTCACAGATACGCAGTATTTT.

The CDR3 sequence: CASKTSQYGSTDTQYF. CDR3 nucleotides: TGCGCCAGCAAAACCTCGCAATATGGTAGCACAGATACGCAGTATTTT. J is TRBJ2-3 and V is TRBV5-1, with D hard to call. The CDR3 spans 16 residues. Per the germline V gene, CDR1 is SGHRS and CDR2 is YFSETQ. The V and J ends lost 6 bases and 0 bases respectively, with 17 bases between them.

The V call is TRBV18, the J call TRBJ1-4; D may be TRBD1 (5 bases). This CDR3 spans 14 amino acids. The germline gives CDR1 KGHSH, CDR2 LQKENI. Trimming removed 6 bases at V and 10 bases at J, with 18 bases between. The CDR3 DNA reads TGTGCCAGCTCCCCCTCCGGGACCCATGGAAAACTGTTTTTT. Translated: CASSPSGTHGKLFF.

The chain uses TRBV25-1 and TRBJ2-3, with D unresolved. CDR1 is MGHDK and CDR2 is SYGVNS in the germline V gene. The CDR3 extends over 14 amino acids. The V end was cut by 4 bases, the J end by 2 bases, with 10 bases between. CDR3 residues: CASSGRFHTDTQYF. CDR3 in DNA: TGTGCCAGCAGTGGACGGTTCCACACAGATACGCAGTATTTT.

V is TRBV16 and J is TRBJ1-5, with TRBD1 as a possible D gene (6 bases). The CDR3 covers 13 residues. The germline CDR1 and CDR2 sequences are KGHSY and FQNENV. Trimming took 4 bases from V and 3 from J, leaving 7 bases between them. CDR3 residues: CASSRQVNQPQHF. In DNA form, the CDR3 reads TGTGCCAGCAGCCGACAGGTCAATCAGCCCCAGCATTTT.

The chain combines TRBV7-8 with TRBJ2-2; TRBD2 agrees at 7 bases. The V gene's germline CDR1 is SGHVS and CDR2 FQNEAQ. V gave up 5 bases and J gave up 1 base; unmatched junction bases: 7. The CDR3 length is 16 residues. The CDR3 region is CASSPFQRENTGELFF. As DNA, the CDR3 is TGTGCCAGCAGCCCCTTCCAGCGGGAGAACACCGGGGAGCTGTTTTTT.

The chain couples TRBV5-4 to TRBJ1-4; D gene uncertain. The germline V gene has CDR1 SGHNT and CDR2 YYREEE (reference sequence). V was cut by 3 bases and J by 3 bases, with 12 bases left in between. The CDR3 sequence is 15 residues long. The DNA for the CDR3 is TGTGCCAGCAGCTCGAATAGACGATCTAATGAAAAACTGTTTTTT. Translating it yields CASSSNRRSNEKLFF. Filled out from reference TRBV5-4 and TRBJ1-4, the complete variable domain reads ETGVTQSPTHLIKTRGQQVTLRCSSQSGHNTVSWYQQALGQGPQFIFQYYREEENGRGNFPPRFSGLQFPNYSSELNVNALELDDSALYLCASSSNRRSNEKLFFGSGTQLSVL.

The chain employs TRBV28 and TRBJ2-1; TRBD2 aligns across 10 bases. Germline-derived CDR1 and CDR2 are MDHEN and SYDVKM. Trimming took 9 bases from V and 7 from J; bases not matched to a gene: 12. This CDR3 is 15 amino acids long. DNA of the CDR3: TGTGCCAGTACTGCGGCTAGCGGGAGTAGAAATGAGCAGTTCTTC. Protein sequence: CASTAASGSRNEQFF.

The CDR3 DNA reads TGCGCCAGCAGCCAACAGTGGATTTGGGGGACTGATGGCTACACCTTC. This encodes CASSQQWIWGTDGYTF. The chain links TRBV4-1 to TRBJ1-2, with D possibly being TRBD1 (5 bases). Trimming took 2 bases from V and 6 from J, leaving 19 bases between them. Germline CDR1 and CDR2: MGHRA and YSYEKL. There are 16 residues in the CDR3.

The CDR3 region is CASSIEGVNEQFF. As DNA, the CDR3 is TGTGCCAGTAGTATAGAGGGTGTAAATGAGCAGTTCTTC. This sequence joins TRBV19 and TRBJ2-1; the D is unclear. Germline values: CDR1 LNHDA, CDR2 SQIVND (reference sequence). The CDR3 sequence is 13 residues long. With 0 bases removed from V and 7 bases from J, the gap between germline ends came to 7 bases.

Here the CDR3 reads CASSLDPGSTNEKLFF. The CDR3 region has the DNA TGTGCCAGCAGCTTGGATCCGGGCTCAACTAATGAAAAACTGTTTTTT. The rearrangement links TRBV5-4 to TRBJ1-4; unclear D gene. The germline CDR1 and CDR2 sequences are SGHNT and YYREEE (reference sequence). This CDR3 spans 16 amino acids. V was trimmed by 0 bases and J by 0 bases, leaving 9 bases between them.

The V and J genes are TRBV25-1 and TRBJ1-4; the D gene is possibly TRBD1 (5 bases). The CDR3 runs 17 residues. Per germline, CDR1 MGHDK and CDR2 SYGVNS. Trimming removed 2 bases at V and 4 bases at J, with 17 bases between. CDR3 DNA sequence: TGTGCCAGCAGTGAACCTCGACCGGGACTGATTAATGAAAAACTGTTTTTT. Residues: CASSEPRPGLINEKLFF.

The rearrangement joins TRBV9 to TRBJ2-5; the D gene is possibly TRBD1 (5 bases). Germline values: CDR1 SGDLS, CDR2 YYNGEE. The V gene lost 0 bases and the J gene lost 3 bases, with 9 bases spanning the gap. This CDR3 is 14 amino acids long. The DNA for the CDR3 is TGTGCCAGCAGCGTAGGGCAGGGTAAAGAGACCCAGTACTTC. It is translated as CASSVGQGKETQYF.

The chain uses TRBV19 and TRBJ2-2; D not certain. CDR3 length: 15 residues. The V end lost 1 base, the J end lost 3 bases, and 9 bases lay between the germline ends. Germline CDR1 and CDR2: LNHDA and SQIVND (reference sequence). The CDR3 protein is CASSIGRPDTGELFF. Here the CDR3 DNA reads TGTGCCAGTAGTATAGGTCGTCCGGACACCGGGGAGCTGTTTTTT.

This clone was seen a single time. J is TRBJ1-2 and V is TRBV28; 7 positions agree with TRBD1. Trimming cost V 4 bases and J 8 bases; bases outside gene matches: 16. The CDR3 has 16 amino acids. Germline V gene data show CDR1 as MDHEN and CDR2 as SYDVKM. The CDR3 reads CASSWTRTGSLEGYTF. As DNA, the CDR3 is TGTGCCAGCAGTTGGACACGGACAGGAAGTTTAGAAGGCTACACCTTC.

CDR3 nucleotide sequence: TGCGCCAGCAGTTTTTACAGGGGGCCCGACGAGCAGTACTTC. Amino acid sequence: CASSFYRGPDEQYF. V and J are TRBV5-1 and TRBJ2-7, with 9 bases aligning to TRBD1. With V trimmed by 5 bases and J by 5 bases, 8 bases remained unmatched. The CDR3 runs 14 residues. Germline CDR1 SGHRS, CDR2 YFSETQ.

V gene TRBV27 combines with J gene TRBJ2-5, with 8 bases fitting TRBD2. Germline-derived CDR1 and CDR2 are MNHEY and SMNVEV (reference sequence). The CDR3 runs to 14 residues. Germline trimming cut 0 bases from V and 5 bases from J; bases unmatched to any gene: 2. DNA of the CDR3: TGTGCCAGCAGTTTATCCCGGGGGGGGGAGACCCAGTACTTC. It encodes CASSLSRGGETQYF.

The chain carries TRBV19 and TRBJ2-1, with D tentatively TRBD1 (6 bases). There are 12 residues in the CDR3. V lost 1 base and J 12 bases, leaving 10 bases between the germline ends. CDR1 and CDR2 from the germline V gene are LNHDA and SQIVND (reference sequence). The CDR3 loop reads CASSIGGRGQFF. The CDR3 nucleotides are TGTGCCAGTAGTATAGGAGGCAGGGGGCAGTTCTTC.